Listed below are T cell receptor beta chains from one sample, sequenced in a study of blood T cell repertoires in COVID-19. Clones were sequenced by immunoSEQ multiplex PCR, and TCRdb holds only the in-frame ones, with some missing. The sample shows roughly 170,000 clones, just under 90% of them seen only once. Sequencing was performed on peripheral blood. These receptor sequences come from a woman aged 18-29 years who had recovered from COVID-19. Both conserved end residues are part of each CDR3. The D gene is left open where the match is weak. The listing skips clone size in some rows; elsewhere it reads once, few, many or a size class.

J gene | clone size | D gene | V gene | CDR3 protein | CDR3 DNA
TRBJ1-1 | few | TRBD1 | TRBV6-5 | CASSSDRGVVAFF | TGTGCCAGCAGCTCGGACAGGGGAGTGGTAGCTTTCTTT
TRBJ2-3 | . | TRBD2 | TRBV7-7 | CASSLVAGGPDTQYF | TGTGCCAGCAGCTTAGTGGCGGGGGGGCCAGATACGCAGTATTTT
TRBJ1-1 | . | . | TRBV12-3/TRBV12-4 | CASSTTGNTEAFF | TGTGCCAGCAGTACCACCGGGAACACTGAAGCTTTCTTT
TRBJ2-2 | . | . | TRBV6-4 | CASSPTGLDTGELFF | TGTGCCAGCAGCCCCACAGGGTTGGACACCGGGGAGCTGTTTTTT
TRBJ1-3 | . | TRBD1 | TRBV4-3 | CASSQETGVGGNTIYF | TGCGCCAGCAGCCAAGAGACAGGGGTAGGAGGAAACACCATATATTTT
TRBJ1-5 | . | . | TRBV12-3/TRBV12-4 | CASRSGGQPQHF | TGTGCCAGCAGGTCGGGTGGCCAGCCCCAGCATTTT
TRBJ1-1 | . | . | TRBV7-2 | CASSDPGHTNTEAFF | TGTGCCAGCAGCGATCCGGGACACACGAACACTGAAGCTTTCTTT
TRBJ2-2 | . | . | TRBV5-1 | CASSNPGRTANTGELFF | TGCGCCAGCAGCAACCCGGGACGGACAGCGAACACCGGGGAGCTGTTTTTT
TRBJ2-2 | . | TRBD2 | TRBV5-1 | CASSWKTSGSFAGELFF | TGCGCCAGCAGCTGGAAGACTAGCGGGAGTTTTGCCGGGGAGCTGTTTTTT
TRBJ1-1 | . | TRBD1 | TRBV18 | CASSPPQGDTEAFF | TGTGCCAGCTCACCACCCCAGGGGGACACTGAAGCTTTCTTT
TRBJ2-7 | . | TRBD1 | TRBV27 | CASGDSSYEQYF | TGTGCCAGCGGGGACAGCTCCTACGAGCAGTACTTC
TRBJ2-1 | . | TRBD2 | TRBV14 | CASSQEIAGYNEQFF | TGTGCCAGCAGCCAAGAAATAGCGGGGTACAATGAGCAGTTCTTC
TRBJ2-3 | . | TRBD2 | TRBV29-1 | CSVETAGDRADTQYF | TGCAGCGTTGAAACAGCGGGGGATCGGGCAGATACGCAGTATTTT
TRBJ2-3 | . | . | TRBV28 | CASSPRGYVNTDTQYF | TGTGCCAGCAGTCCCAGGGGATACGTCAACACAGATACGCAGTATTTT
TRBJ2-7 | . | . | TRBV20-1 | CSASHAQTGSYEQYF | TGCAGTGCTAGTCATGCCCAAACGGGGTCCTACGAGCAGTACTTC
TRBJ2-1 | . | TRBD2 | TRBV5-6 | CASSILAGGYNEQFF | TGTGCCAGCAGCATACTAGCGGGAGGGTACAATGAGCAGTTCTTC
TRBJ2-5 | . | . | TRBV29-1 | CSVVARGDSYLQETQYF | TGCAGCGTTGTAGCAAGAGGAGACAGCTACCTTCAAGAGACCCAGTACTTC
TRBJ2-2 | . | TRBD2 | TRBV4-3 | CASSHGLAGSNTGELFF | TGCGCCAGCAGCCACGGACTAGCGGGGTCGAACACCGGGGAGCTGTTTTTT
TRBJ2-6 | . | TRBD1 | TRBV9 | CASSFQGAGANVLTF | TGTGCCAGCAGCTTCCAGGGGGCTGGGGCCAACGTCCTGACTTTC
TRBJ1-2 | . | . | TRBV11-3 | CASSLRNPPVTVDRPYGYTF | TGTGCCAGCAGCTTAAGGAACCCCCCCGTAACCGTCGACAGGCCCTATGGCTACACCTTC
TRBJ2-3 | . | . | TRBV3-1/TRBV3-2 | CASSQLVASTDTQYF | TGTGCCAGCAGCCAACTCGTAGCTAGCACAGATACGCAGTATTTT
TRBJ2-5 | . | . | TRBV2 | CASRWGRGQETQYF | TGTGCCAGCAGATGGGGCAGGGGCCAAGAGACCCAGTACTTC
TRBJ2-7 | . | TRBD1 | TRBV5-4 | CASSSLLQGAYEQYF | TGTGCCAGCAGCTCACTGCTACAGGGGGCCTACGAGCAGTACTTC
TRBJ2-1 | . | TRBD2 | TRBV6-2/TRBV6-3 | CASSSHSRLAGYNEQFF | TGTGCCAGCAGTTCCCATTCCAGACTAGCGGGCTACAATGAGCAGTTCTTC
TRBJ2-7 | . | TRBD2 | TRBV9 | CASSVGDYSYEQYF | TGTGCCAGCAGCGTTGGGGACTATTCCTACGAGCAGTACTTC
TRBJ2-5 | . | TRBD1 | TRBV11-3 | CASSPYFRQGIETQYF | TGTGCCAGCAGCCCGTACTTCCGACAGGGTATAGAGACCCAGTACTTC
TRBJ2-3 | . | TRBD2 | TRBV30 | CAWSRGLAEGDTQYF | TGTGCCTGGAGTAGGGGACTAGCGGAGGGAGATACGCAGTATTTT
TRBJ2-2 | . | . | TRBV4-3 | CASSPRTSGELFF | TGCGCCAGCAGCCCGCGGACAAGCGGGGAGCTGTTTTTT
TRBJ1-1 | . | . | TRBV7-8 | CASSSYRFTTEAFF | TGTGCCAGCAGCTCGTACCGGTTTACTACTGAAGCTTTCTTT
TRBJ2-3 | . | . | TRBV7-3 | CASSANPGHTTDTQYF | TGTGCCAGCAGCGCAAACCCGGGACACACCACAGATACGCAGTATTTT
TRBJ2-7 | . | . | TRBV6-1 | CASSEYYARAPYEQYF | TGTGCCAGCAGTGAATATTACGCCAGGGCCCCCTACGAGCAGTACTTC
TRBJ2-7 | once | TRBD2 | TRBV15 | CATSGGIAGAHYEQYF | TGTGCCACCAGCGGGGGCATAGCGGGGGCCCACTACGAGCAGTACTTC
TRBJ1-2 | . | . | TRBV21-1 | CAGGAQFPYGYTF | TGTGCGGGAGGGGCACAGTTTCCCTATGGCTACACCTTC
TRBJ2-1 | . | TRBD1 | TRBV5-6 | CASSLGSTGLYNEQFF | TGTGCCAGCAGCCTAGGATCGACAGGGTTATACAATGAGCAGTTCTTC
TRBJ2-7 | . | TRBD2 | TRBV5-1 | CASSVSGGGSYEQYF | TGCGCCAGCAGCGTTAGCGGGGGGGGATCCTACGAGCAGTACTTC
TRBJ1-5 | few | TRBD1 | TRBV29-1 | CSVVLTGELNQPQHF | TGCAGCGTTGTCTTGACAGGGGAGTTGAATCAGCCCCAGCATTTT
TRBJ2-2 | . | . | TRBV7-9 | CASSLAGFTGNTGELFF | TGTGCCAGCAGCTTAGCAGGGTTCACAGGGAACACCGGGGAGCTGTTTTTT
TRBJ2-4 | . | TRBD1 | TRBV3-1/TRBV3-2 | CASSQDAVGPGGNIQYF | TGTGCCAGCAGCCAAGACGCGGTGGGACCAGGGGGAAACATTCAGTACTTC
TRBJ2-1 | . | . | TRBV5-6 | CASSLVRGLDNEQFF | TGTGCCAGCAGCTTAGTACGGGGTTTGGACAATGAGCAGTTCTTC
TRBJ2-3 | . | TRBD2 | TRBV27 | CASSLLAGEGTDTQYF | TGTGCCAGCAGTTTATTGGCGGGAGAGGGTACAGATACGCAGTATTTT
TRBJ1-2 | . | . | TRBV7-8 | CASSHTSGMGRHGYTF | TGTGCCAGCAGCCACACCTCCGGGATGGGCCGCCATGGCTACACCTTC
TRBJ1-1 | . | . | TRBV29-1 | CSVRTDMNTEAFF | TGCAGCGTCCGGACAGACATGAACACTGAAGCTTTCTTT
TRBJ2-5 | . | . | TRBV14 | CASSHSGFRGMETQYF | TGTGCCAGCAGCCACTCCGGGTTTAGGGGTATGGAGACCCAGTACTTC
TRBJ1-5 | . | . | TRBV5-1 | CASSWDPGDGQPQHF | TGCGCCAGCAGCTGGGACCCAGGGGATGGGCAGCCCCAGCATTTT
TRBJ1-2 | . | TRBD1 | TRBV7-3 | CASSSGQGSYGYTF | TGTGCCAGCAGCTCCGGACAGGGGTCCTATGGCTACACCTTC
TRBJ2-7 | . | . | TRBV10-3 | CATTPVREQYF | TGTGCCACCACGCCGGTACGCGAGCAGTACTTC
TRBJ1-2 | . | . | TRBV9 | CASSVVYNQGGYTF | TGTGCCAGCAGCGTAGTCTACAACCAGGGTGGCTACACCTTC
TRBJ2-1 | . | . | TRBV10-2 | CASSVWGHRNEQFF | TGCGCCAGCAGTGTATGGGGGCATCGGAATGAGCAGTTCTTC
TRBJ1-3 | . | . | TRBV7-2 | CASSFQASSGNTIYF | TGTGCCAGCAGCTTCCAAGCGTCCTCTGGAAACACCATATATTTT
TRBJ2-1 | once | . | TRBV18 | CASSSRKGPNYNEQFF | TGTGCCAGCTCATCCCGGAAGGGGCCCAACTACAATGAGCAGTTCTTC
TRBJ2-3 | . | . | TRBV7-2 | CASSPYTTDTQYF | TGTGCCAGCAGCCCTTACACCACAGATACGCAGTATTTT